The T cell receptor beta chain described here comes from a study of blood T cells in healthy people across ages (dated by TCRdb to the mid-2010s). About the investigation overall: Template switching captured roughly one uniquely barcoded TCR beta cDNA molecule per two T cells in model experiments. Age-related changes in TCR beta repertoire diversity were measured in the study by deep sequencing normalized with unique cDNA molecular identifiers. For two donors (one aged 18 to 29 and one aged 80 or older), the study analyzed two additional independent replicas of 1 million unique cDNA reads from the same blood draw. Four age groups were formed from the donors: young (average 16 years), middle-aged (roughly 38), aged (62) and long-lived (82).

Overall study outcomes, separate from this receptor: Estimates of total diversity from one million sequenced T cells were regarded as lower bounds and underestimates. The CMV infection status of donors was not known, potentially confounding age-related changes in expanded clonotypes. A strong correlation was found between observed TCR beta diversity and the percentage of naive T cells measured by flow cytometry. Compared with the aged group, the long-lived group had more naive CD4+ T cells, fewer expanded clones and increased TCR diversity, a pattern suggesting age selection. Conclusive comparison of naive and antigen-experienced compartments was prevented by the profiling of bulk unsorted PBMCs. As age increased, observed TCR beta diversity per million T cells dropped in a roughly linear way, and a significant reduction was already evident by age around 41.

Note on this clonotype: Its antigen remains unidentified. Base qualities are not recorded, but no much larger clone differs from it by a single base.

The library came from 5' RACE. Sequencing used an Illumina HiSeq 2500. A second PCR of roughly 7 to 11 cycles was performed with a sample-barcoded 5' primer and a J-beta primer mix. A unique molecular identifier was introduced onto each TCR beta cDNA molecule by a template-switch 5' adaptor carrying 12 random nucleotides. Each sample yielded at least 3 million CDR3-containing paired-end reads. First-strand cDNA synthesis was performed from all RNA using the Mint cDNA synthesis kit, with priming by a TRBC-specific oligonucleotide. After uracil-DNA glycosylase treatment, a first 18-cycle PCR used universal primers M1SS and BC2_uni_R on all cDNA. For the original study's pipeline: For normalization, 1 million high-quality reads, each with a distinct molecular identifier, were randomly selected from each sample. Instead of being binned into consensus sequences, reads that shared molecular identifiers were thrown out. MiTCR, run with a Q25 quality threshold and the strictest error-elimination algorithm, handled CDR3 identification, clonotype clustering and error correction. Lower-bound total TCR beta diversity was estimated with a nonparametric unseen species model using Euler transformation. TCRdb took the public reads, trimmed them with fastp at Q25, ran MiXCR for clone calling and kept in-frame beta chains. Each CDR3 protein gets just one entry, which takes the most common genes and DNA from the rows behind it. These V and J calls derive from TCRdb rather than the authors' analysis. The sample table shows roughly 800,000 distinct CDR3 sequences, and roughly 25% are seen once. 3% of the sample rests with the top ten.

Systemically healthy Caucasian individuals from Russia, approximately 39 in total and aged roughly 6 to 100 years, were included as donors. Roughly 10 milliliters of peripheral blood were drawn from each donor into EDTA-treated Vacutainer tubes. Ficoll-Paque density-gradient centrifugation was used to isolate PBMCs, with at least 7 million obtained per sample. Trizol reagent was used to extract total RNA from the PBMCs, yielding at least 5.5 micrograms per sample. For every donor, flow cytometry on a PBMC aliquot measured the percentage of naive CD45RAhigh/CD27high T cells. Trimming takes 3 bases off V and 2 bases off J; junction bases not matched to a gene: 0. From cysteine to valine, the CDR3 is 13 amino acids long. Only the CDR3 region is kept as DNA, spanning 39 bases read in frame from base 1. CDR1 is given as SGHTA and CDR2 as FQGNSA, both from the germline V gene. The sample was also reused in another study, on T cells of mothers and their children. Per the second study: Donors were nine systemically healthy Caucasian individuals: three mothers and their six children. cDNA synthesis consumed the entire amount of extracted RNA, loaded at approximately 1.6 ug RNA in each 15 ul reaction. In the second PCR, the M1S primer added sample barcodes and 2-4 random nucleotides. More than 8.5 million TCR beta CDR3 reads were obtained from each mother, and about 3 million reads were obtained from each child. In both related and unrelated pairs, thymic selection shapes the output of TCR recombination in a similar way, with inherited differences having only a minor effect. Related mother-child pairs always showed normalized repertoire overlap that was slightly higher than in unrelated mother-child pairs, though the difference was never significant. No persistent microchimeric T cell clones were detected, at a sensitivity of roughly 96 clones per million clonotypes. In the study, deep NGS was used to compare the TCR beta repertoires of mothers and children, and features distinguishing related mother-child pairs from unrelated individuals were sought. The mean age was 40 +/- 4 years for the mothers and around 11 +/- 4 years for the children. After adapter ligation with NEBNext reagents, the libraries were sequenced on Illumina HiSeq 2000 with 100+100 nt paired-end reads. To prevent cross-contamination, the mother and child libraries were prepared a month apart and were sequenced in separate runs. For each donor, between roughly 500,000 and 2,100,000 distinct TCR beta clonotypes were identified. Naive TCR beta clonotypes were estimated from low-frequency clonotypes matched to each donor's FACS-determined naive share, without sorting.

The sequence joins TRBV7-2 to TRBJ2-7, with 8 central nucleotides matching TRBD2. The sample was blood. The TCR comes from a boy under 18 in good health. The DNA is as follows: TGTGCCAGCAGCTTCGGGGGGGCCTACGAGCAGTACGTC. Its coded protein is CASSFGGAYEQYV.